A single sample is the source of the 21 T cell receptor beta chains below, sequenced in a study of OX40 agonist ivuxolimab in advanced cancers. TCRdb's copy holds only in-frame clones and misses some; the assay was immunoSEQ multiplex PCR. Of under 80,000 clones listed, about 93% are singletons. The sample consisted of CD4+ or CD8+ T cells sorted from blood, taken in a trial of the OX40 agonist ivuxolimab. Receptors originate from an adult with an advanced solid tumor such as melanoma, head and neck, liver or kidney cancer.

This sequence joins TRBV27 and TRBJ1-2, with D unresolved. CDR1 and CDR2 from the germline V gene are MNHEY and SMNVEV (reference sequence). This CDR3 has 12 amino acids. The V end lost 5 bases, the J end lost 7 bases, and 11 bases lay between the germline ends. In DNA, the CDR3 is TGTGCCAGCAGTCCGGACGGACTTGGCTACACCTTC. Its protein product is CASSPDGLGYTF.

The CDR3: CASSLGGVSYEQYF. The CDR3 nucleotides read TGTGCCAGCAGCTTAGGGGGCGTGAGTTACGAGCAGTACTTC. The chain links TRBV7-2 to TRBJ2-7, with D possibly matching TRBD1 (5 bases). Germline V CDR1 and CDR2: SGHTA, FQGNSA. V dropped 1 base and J dropped 4 bases, with 11 bases sitting between them. The CDR3 length is 14 residues.

This rearrangement joins TRBV27 to TRBJ2-3; D possibly corresponds to TRBD2 (6 bases). The germline gives CDR1 MNHEY, CDR2 SMNVEV (reference sequence). The V end was cut by 2 bases, the J end by 9 bases, with 9 bases between. This CDR3 spans 12 amino acids. The CDR3 DNA reads TGTGCCAGCAGTTTACCGGGAGCAACGCAGTATTTT. The encoded protein is CASSLPGATQYF.

V gene TRBV11-1 combines with J gene TRBJ1-1; D is unresolved. Germline V gene data show CDR1 as SGHAT and CDR2 as FQDESV (reference sequence). Trimming cost V 4 bases and J 1 base, with 7 bases left between them. The CDR3 totals 13 residues. The CDR3 is CASSYGKNTEAFF. CDR3 DNA sequence: TGTGCCAGCAGCTACGGGAAGAACACTGAAGCTTTCTTT.

The gene calls are TRBV5-4 and TRBJ2-3; no firm D call. This CDR3 has 12 residues. Per the germline V gene, CDR1 is SGHNT and CDR2 is YYREEE (reference sequence). The ends were cut back, 0 bases at V and 4 bases at J, with 3 bases in the middle. In DNA, the CDR3 is TGTGCCAGCAGCTTGGTACCAGATACGCAGTATTTT. Translating it yields CASSLVPDTQYF.

The rearrangement links TRBV15 to TRBJ1-2; D is unresolved. With 5 bases removed from V and 4 bases from J, the gap between germline ends came to 14 bases. Germline CDR1 is LNHNV and CDR2 is YYDKDF (reference sequence). The CDR3 spans 14 residues. The CDR3 DNA is TGTGCCACCAGCTCCCTCAGTTCTCGCTATGGCTACACCTTC. Protein sequence: CATSSLSSRYGYTF.

The V call is TRBV4-1, the J call TRBJ2-4; 7 bases fit TRBD1. This CDR3 spans 13 amino acids. V dropped 4 bases and J dropped 5; count of bases not matched to a gene: 2. Germline V gene data show CDR1 as MGHRA and CDR2 as YSYEKL. CDR3 loop: CASSLGTENIQYF. The CDR3 DNA follows: TGCGCCAGCAGCCTCGGGACAGAAAACATTCAGTACTTC.

V gene TRBV7-8 combines with J gene TRBJ2-1, with 7 bases that match TRBD1. The ends lost 4 bases at V and 4 bases at J; junction bases unmatched: 7. The CDR3 extends over 15 amino acids. Germline V gene data show CDR1 as SGHVS and CDR2 as FQNEAQ. CDR3 residues: CASSSYRGSYNEQFF. CDR3 DNA: TGTGCCAGCAGCTCATACAGGGGTTCTTACAATGAGCAGTTCTTC. Together with reference TRBV7-8 and TRBJ2-1, the CDR3 gives the full variable domain: GAGVSQSPRYKVAKRGQDVALRCDPISGHVSLFWYQQALGQGPEFLTYFQNEAQLDKSGLPSDRFFAERPEGSVSTLKIQRTQQEDSAVYLCASSSYRGSYNEQFFGPGTRLTVL.

This sequence joins TRBV11-2 and TRBJ1-1; no clear D gene. Germline V gene sequence: CDR1 SGHAT, CDR2 FQNNGV. V was shortened by 5 bases and J by 7 bases, with 11 bases between the two germline ends. The CDR3 length is 12 residues. CDR3 protein: CASSPTRVEAFF. CDR3 in DNA: TGTGCCAGCAGCCCTACCAGAGTTGAAGCTTTCTTT.

The chain combines TRBV30 with TRBJ2-7; no clear D gene. V dropped 0 bases and J dropped 5 bases, with 8 bases sitting between them. Germline V gives CDR1 GTSNPN, CDR2 SVGIG (reference sequence). CDR3 size: 12 residues. CDR3 loop: CAWSVGFNEQYF. In DNA, the CDR3 is TGTGCCTGGAGTGTAGGGTTCAACGAGCAGTACTTC.

This clone has a single count. The chain employs TRBV11-2 and TRBJ2-5; 9 positions match TRBD2. V lost 0 bases and J lost 1; bases outside the gene matches: 6. The CDR3 consists of 17 residues. Looked up from germline, CDR1 is SGHAT and CDR2 is FQNNGV. The CDR3 DNA reads as TGTGCCAGCAGCTTAGATCCCAAGCGGGAGGTCCAAGAGACCCAGTACTTC. It encodes CASSLDPKREVQETQYF.

The rearrangement uses TRBV5-6 and TRBJ2-7, with 8 bases aligning to TRBD1. Germline V gives CDR1 SGHDT, CDR2 YYEEEE. V shed 4 bases and J 3 bases; nucleotides not matched to a gene: 6. This CDR3 has 14 residues. The DNA of the CDR3 is TGTGCCAGCAGCCCGCCACAGGGGGGCTACGAGCAGTACTTC. This translates into CASSPPQGGYEQYF.

The chain recombines TRBV6-6 with TRBJ1-5; D is undetermined. V gave up 2 bases and J gave up 3 bases, with 5 bases separating them. This CDR3 is 13 amino acids long. CDR1 is MNHNY, CDR2 SVGAGI, per germline (reference sequence). CDR3 nucleotide sequence: TGTGCCAGCAGTTACGGTTACAATCAGCCCCAGCATTTT. Translation gives CASSYGYNQPQHF.

This chain joins TRBV9 and TRBJ2-7; perhaps TRBD1 as D (6 bases). With 1 base removed from V and 3 bases from J, the gap between germline ends came to 11 bases. The CDR3 is made up of 14 amino acids. Germline CDR1 SGDLS, CDR2 YYNGEE. Here the CDR3 reads CASSVSGQNYEQYF. The CDR3, as DNA: TGTGCCAGCAGCGTATCCGGACAGAACTACGAGCAGTACTTC.

This rearrangement joins TRBV10-2 to TRBJ2-7; 12 bases line up with TRBD2. The CDR3 totals 13 residues. Germline V CDR1 and CDR2: WSHSY, SAAADI. Unmatched junction bases numbered 10, after V lost 10 bases and J lost 9 bases. The chain's CDR3 is CATAPSGRAWQYF. The CDR3 coding sequence is TGCGCCACCGCCCCTAGCGGGAGGGCGTGGCAGTACTTC.

The rearrangement uses TRBV6-5 and TRBJ2-1; 12 nucleotides align to TRBD1. Germline V lookup: CDR1 MNHEY, CDR2 SVGAGI. This CDR3 has 15 amino acids. The V and J ends lost 2 bases and 7 bases, in that order; junction bases with no gene match: 3. The CDR3: CASSYRDRGRNEQFF. CDR3 sequence (DNA): TGTGCCAGCAGTTACCGGGACAGGGGGCGTAATGAGCAGTTCTTC.

The J gene is TRBJ2-5, the V gene TRBV4-1, with 14 bases identical to TRBD2. With the DNA end fitting TRBJ2-7 better, the J assignment may be wrong. Germline values: CDR1 MGHRA, CDR2 YSYEKL. CDR3 length: 18 amino acids. This CDR3 is CASSQEGAGTSGGYEQYF. The CDR3 nucleotides read TGCGCCAGCAGCCAAGAAGGGGCAGGGACTAGCGGGGGCTACGAGCAGTACTTC.

The J gene is TRBJ1-5, the V gene TRBV27; D not certain. V dropped 2 bases and J dropped 2 bases, with 10 bases sitting between them. Per germline, CDR1 MNHEY and CDR2 SMNVEV (reference sequence). The CDR3 loop spans 15 amino acids. As DNA, the CDR3 is TGTGCCAGCAGTTTAGGTCGGGGTGGCAATCAGCCCCAGCATTTT. This sequence encodes CASSLGRGGNQPQHF.

This rearrangement joins TRBV6-5 to TRBJ2-2; D assignment may be TRBD1 or TRBD2 (5 bases each). The CDR3 covers 14 residues. CDR1 MNHEY and CDR2 SVGAGI come from the germline V gene. V gave up 3 bases and J gave up 6 bases, with 11 bases separating them. For the CDR3, the DNA is TGTGCCAGCAGTTATAGCTCGGGACCCGGGGAGCTGTTTTTT. Protein sequence: CASSYSSGPGELFF.

This clone has just one count. The chain combines TRBV4-1 with TRBJ2-7; 8 positions agree with TRBD1. The CDR3 length is 15 residues. Per the germline V gene, CDR1 is MGHRA and CDR2 is YSYEKL. The junction had 4 bases not matched to a gene; V was cut back by 1 base and J by 2 bases. CDR3 DNA sequence: TGCGCCAGCAGCCAAGGGACAGGGAGTACCTACGAGCAGTACTTC. Residues: CASSQGTGSTYEQYF.

The chain couples TRBV29-1 to TRBJ1-1; D not resolved. This CDR3 is 14 amino acids long. CDR1 and CDR2 (germline): SQVTM, ANQGSEA. The ends were cut back, 0 bases at V and 6 bases at J, with 14 bases in the middle. The CDR3: CSVEDGVAGAEAFF. CDR3 nucleotides: TGCAGCGTTGAAGATGGGGTAGCTGGGGCTGAAGCTTTCTTT.